Only a few counts were recorded for the clone carrying this T cell receptor (beta chain). CDR1 and CDR2 from the germline V gene are MGHRA and YSYEKL. The V end lost 0 bases, the J end lost 6 bases, and 20 bases lay between the germline ends. The CDR3 is 17 amino acids. Time point of the sample: sample taken at primary tumor resection. No cells were sorted before sequencing. The whole RNA sequenced was extracted from tumor, nontumor lung or frozen PBMC. This record belongs to a study of spatial heterogeneity in lung cancer. Each CDR3 protein is one row after TCRdb ran MiXCR on the 5' RACE reads. Of 40,000 or so distinct CDR3 sequences in the sample, around 5.2% are singletons; the top ten hold more than 20%.

This clonotype originated in a female donor with early-stage non-small cell lung cancer. The rearrangement joins TRBV4-1 to TRBJ1-2; maybe TRBD1 (5 bases). Source: PBMCs, taken at surgery. Written as DNA, the CDR3 is TGCGCCAGCAGCCAAGACGGGACCGGGTCCCTGGTCGATGGCTACACCTTC. It is translated as CASSQDGTGSLVDGYTF.